This TCR beta chain was identified during a study of T cells in tuberculosis. About the study: Samples predate treatment or fall within its first 7 days. The study's findings and limits: Active tuberculosis alpha repertoires lay closer to GMM-specific TCRs than controls'. Smaller alpha distances in active tuberculosis partly reflected shorter CDR3-alpha lengths.

TCRdb's copy holds only in-frame clones and misses some; the assay was immunoSEQ multiplex PCR. In the table there are tens of thousands of clones, approximately 94% of which are singletons. Time point of the sample: new active TB diagnosis, blood taken before or within 7 days of starting treatment. A word on this clone: Its target is not known.

CDR1 is GTSNPN and CDR2 is SVGIG in the germline V gene (reference sequence). This CDR3 comprises 18 residues. J was trimmed by 2 bases and V by 0 bases; bases with no gene match: 14. This sequence joins TRBV30 and TRBJ1-2; TRBD1 matches 8 bases. The specimen comprised PBMCs, sampled at tuberculosis diagnosis. This sequence was found in an adult with tuberculosis. The CDR3 bases are TGTGCCTGGAGTGTAGAATACAGGTTGCAGGGGGCCAACTATGGCTACACCTTC. It encodes CAWSVEYRLQGANYGYTF.